The rows below give T cell receptor beta chains drawn from one sample of a study of Tregs in tolerant kidney transplant recipients. The table came from immunoSEQ multiplex PCR; TCRdb's copy has only in-frame clones and leaves some out. The sample lists around 75,000 clones; approximately 88% were seen once. The source was CD4+ T cells from blood, collected before the transplant. These receptors were obtained from a human donor who received a combined kidney and bone marrow transplant. Both conserved end residues are part of each CDR3. The D gene is left open where the match is weak. Not all rows give a size; the values are once, few, many and, for expanded clones, a class.

cdr3_aa | cdr3_nt | d_call | clone_size | j_call | v_call
CASSYGQGGQPQHF | TGTGCCAGCAGTTATGGACAGGGTGGTCAGCCCCAGCATTTT | TRBD1 | few | TRBJ1-5 | TRBV6-5
CASSLAGGQF | TGCGCCAGCAGCTTGGCGGGGGGCCAATTC | - | - | TRBJ2-7 | TRBV5-1
CARSGFHAGAGNTIYF | TGTGCCAGAAGCGGTTTTCATGCGGGGGCTGGAAACACCATATATTTT | - | - | TRBJ1-3 | TRBV5-3
CASIDRSENIQYF | TGTGCCAGCATTGACCGAAGCGAAAACATTCAGTACTTC | - | - | TRBJ2-4 | TRBV28
CASEGTGNEKLFF | TGTGCCAGCGAAGGGACAGGGAATGAAAAACTGTTTTTT | TRBD1 | - | TRBJ1-4 | TRBV2
CASSIVSKDAEAYGYTF | TGTGCCAGTAGTATAGTAAGTAAGGACGCGGAGGCCTATGGCTACACCTTC | - | - | TRBJ1-2 | TRBV19
CASSVESLLGEQFF | TGTGCCAGCAGCGTAGAGAGCCTTCTTGGTGAGCAGTTCTTC | - | - | TRBJ2-1 | TRBV9
CARQREIYNEQFF | TGTGCCAGACAGAGGGAGATATACAATGAGCAGTTCTTC | - | - | TRBJ2-1 | TRBV27
CASSLGQVPSYEQYF | TGCGCCAGCAGCCTGGGACAGGTTCCCTCCTACGAGCAGTACTTC | TRBD1 | - | TRBJ2-7 | TRBV5-1
CASSPQGYTEAFF | TGTGCCAGCAGCCCACAGGGCTACACTGAAGCTTTCTTT | - | - | TRBJ1-1 | TRBV7-3
CASSPSSSTDTQYF | TGTGCCAGCTCCCCTAGCTCGAGCACAGATACGCAGTATTTT | - | - | TRBJ2-3 | TRBV7-3
CASLGGVASSNEQFF | TGTGCCAGCCTCGGGGGGGTGGCCTCTTCCAATGAGCAGTTCTTC | TRBD2 | - | TRBJ2-1 | TRBV7-2
CASGRYEQYF | TGTGCCAGCGGGCGCTACGAGCAGTACTTC | - | - | TRBJ2-7 | TRBV28
CASSQGGNTEAFF | TGTGCCAGCAGCCAAGGAGGGAACACTGAAGCTTTCTTT | - | - | TRBJ1-1 | TRBV14
CASSANLAGVPMDTQYF | TGCGCCAGCAGCGCCAATCTAGCGGGAGTCCCCATGGATACGCAGTATTTT | TRBD2 | once | TRBJ2-3 | TRBV5-1
CASSLHRLAYEQYF | TGTGCCAGCAGCTTGCACAGGTTAGCCTACGAGCAGTACTTC | - | - | TRBJ2-7 | TRBV5-8
CASSLGGGSADTQYF | TGTGCCAGCAGCTTGGGGGGCGGTTCGGCAGATACGCAGTATTTT | - | - | TRBJ2-3 | TRBV5-4
CASSDSLDSYEQYF | TGTGCCAGCAGTGATTCACTAGACTCCTACGAGCAGTACTTC | - | few | TRBJ2-7 | TRBV25-1
CASSFGEPDTQYF | TGTGCCAGCAGTTTCGGGGAACCAGATACGCAGTATTTT | - | - | TRBJ2-3 | TRBV28
CASSSPGLAPMNTQYF | TGTGCCAGCAGCTCACCGGGACTAGCCCCAATGAATACGCAGTATTTT | TRBD2 | - | TRBJ2-3 | TRBV7-2
CASSPLAGATDTQYF | TGTGCCAGCAGCCCACTAGCGGGAGCAACAGATACGCAGTATTTT | TRBD2 | - | TRBJ2-3 | TRBV4-2
CASSVDSSGNTIYF | TGCGCCAGCAGCGTGGACAGCTCTGGAAACACCATATATTTT | - | - | TRBJ1-3 | TRBV5-1
CASSQDAGGGDEQYF | TGTGCCAGCAGCCAAGATGCAGGGGGCGGCGACGAGCAGTACTTC | TRBD1 | - | TRBJ2-7 | TRBV14
CASSEFGGAGSYNEQFF | TGTGCCAGCAGTGAATTCGGCGGAGCTGGCTCCTACAATGAGCAGTTCTTC | - | - | TRBJ2-1 | TRBV25-1
CASSLTRGTDWMLLYGYTF | TGTGCCAGCAGTTTGACTCGAGGGACAGATTGGATGTTACTCTATGGCTACACCTTC | TRBD1 | - | TRBJ1-2 | TRBV28
CASSLVAGQVYNYGYTF | TGTGCCAGCAGCTTAGTCGCTGGACAGGTGTATAACTATGGCTACACCTTC | TRBD1 | - | TRBJ1-2 | TRBV7-2
CASSGTGHGYTF | TGTGCCAGCAGCGGGACAGGGCATGGCTACACCTTC | TRBD1 | - | TRBJ1-2 | TRBV6-6
CASSLTGGVYEQYF | TGTGCCAGCAGTTTGACAGGGGGCGTGTACGAGCAGTACTTC | TRBD1 | - | TRBJ2-7 | TRBV28
CASHSTGSNEKLFF | TGTGCCAGCCATTCGACAGGGAGTAATGAAAAACTGTTTTTT | TRBD1 | - | TRBJ1-4 | TRBV2
CASSLLGASGNIQYF | TGTGCCAGCAGTTTACTTGGGGCTAGCGGAAACATTCAGTACTTC | TRBD2 | - | TRBJ2-4 | TRBV28
CASSLSGQPAFQNEQYF | TGTGCCAGCAGCTTATCGGGACAGCCGGCCTTCCAAAACGAGCAGTACTTC | TRBD1 | - | TRBJ2-7 | TRBV11-2
CASSRLADSYNEQFF | TGTGCCAGCAGCCGACTAGCGGACTCCTACAATGAGCAGTTCTTC | TRBD2 | - | TRBJ2-1 | TRBV6-4
CAITGGEGYTF | TGTGCCATTACAGGGGGTGAGGGCTACACCTTC | TRBD1 | - | TRBJ1-2 | TRBV28
CASNQKRYTGELFF | TGTGCCAGTAATCAAAAGCGGTACACCGGGGAGCTGTTTTTT | - | - | TRBJ2-2 | TRBV19
CASSWEGYEQYF | TGTGCCAGCAGCTGGGAGGGCTACGAGCAGTACTTC | TRBD2 | - | TRBJ2-7 | TRBV5-6
CASSQSSGRVPSHEQFF | TGCGCCAGCAGTCAATCATCTGGCAGGGTGCCCAGCCATGAGCAGTTCTTC | - | - | TRBJ2-1 | TRBV23-1
CASSATQGNYGYTF | TGTGCCAGCAGTGCAACACAGGGAAACTATGGCTACACCTTC | - | - | TRBJ1-2 | TRBV6-1
CASSLGTSANTGELFF | TGTGCCAGCAGCCTCGGGACTAGCGCCAACACCGGGGAGCTGTTTTTT | TRBD2 | - | TRBJ2-2 | TRBV9
CASSDIQTYSNQPQHF | TGCGCCAGCAGTGATATACAAACGTATAGCAATCAGCCCCAGCATTTT | - | - | TRBJ1-5 | TRBV10-1
CAWSSGGSTDTQYF | TGTGCCTGGAGCAGCGGGGGTTCCACAGATACGCAGTATTTT | TRBD2 | - | TRBJ2-3 | TRBV30